This T cell receptor (beta chain) was sequenced for a study of blood T cells in healthy people across ages. On the study more broadly: Template switching caught about one barcoded beta molecule for each two T cells.

Combining a sample-barcoded 5' primer with a J-beta primer mix, a second PCR ran for about 6 to 11 cycles. TCRdb redid the calling of the 5' RACE reads with MiXCR, one entry per CDR3 protein. The data show about 1.4 million distinct CDR3 sequences, approximately 63% seen once. Drawn from each donor were ten milliliters of peripheral blood. Samples each had at least 5.5 micrograms of total RNA extracted. The germline V gene encodes CDR1 DFQATT and CDR2 SNEGSKA (reference sequence). The CDR3 has 15 amino acids. V trimming: 0 bases; J trimming: 5 bases; junction bases outside the gene matches: 6. The J gene is TRBJ1-1, the V gene TRBV20-1; 10 nucleotides match TRBD1. The sequence was obtained from a man younger than 35 in good health. Sample: blood. CDR3 protein: CSARDRQGARTEAFF. The CDR3 coding sequence is TGCAGTGCTAGAGATCGACAGGGGGCGAGGACTGAAGCTTTCTTT.